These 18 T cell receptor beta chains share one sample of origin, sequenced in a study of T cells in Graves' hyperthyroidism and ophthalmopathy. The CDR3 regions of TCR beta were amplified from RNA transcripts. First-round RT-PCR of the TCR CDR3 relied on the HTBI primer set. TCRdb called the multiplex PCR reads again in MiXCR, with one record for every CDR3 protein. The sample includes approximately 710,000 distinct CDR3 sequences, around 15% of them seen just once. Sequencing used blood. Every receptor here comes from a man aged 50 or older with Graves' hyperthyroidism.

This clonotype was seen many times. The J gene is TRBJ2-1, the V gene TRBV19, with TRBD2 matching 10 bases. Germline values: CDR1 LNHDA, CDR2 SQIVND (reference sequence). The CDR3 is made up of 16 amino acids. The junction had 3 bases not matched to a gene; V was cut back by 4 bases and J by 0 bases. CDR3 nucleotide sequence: TGTGCCAGTAGTACACGGACTAGCGGCTCCTACAATGAGCAGTTCTTC. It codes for CASSTRTSGSYNEQFF.

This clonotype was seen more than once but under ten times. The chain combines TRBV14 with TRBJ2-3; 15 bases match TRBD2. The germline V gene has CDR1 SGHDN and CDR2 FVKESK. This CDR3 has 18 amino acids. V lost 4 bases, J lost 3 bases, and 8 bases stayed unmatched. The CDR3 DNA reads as TGTGCCAGCAGCCTCCGGACTAGCGGGAGGGCCGTTACAGATACGCAGTATTTT. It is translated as CASSLRTSGRAVTDTQYF.

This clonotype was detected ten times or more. The CDR3: CSAPVRENTGQYF. The CDR3 DNA is TGCAGTGCCCCGGTACGGGAAAACACAGGGCAGTACTTC. The chain is built from TRBV20-1 and TRBJ2-7, with D tentatively TRBD1 or TRBD2 (5 bases each). Trimming took off 6 bases at V and 9 bases at J, with 21 bases between the two ends. Germline V gene data show CDR1 as DFQATT and CDR2 as SNEGSKA (reference sequence). The CDR3 contains 13 residues.

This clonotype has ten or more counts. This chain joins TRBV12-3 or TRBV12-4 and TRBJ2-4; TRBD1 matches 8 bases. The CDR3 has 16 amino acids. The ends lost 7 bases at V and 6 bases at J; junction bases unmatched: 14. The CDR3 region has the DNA TGTGCCAGCACACCCCCTTTCGAGGACAGGGCAAACATTCAGTACTTC. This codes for CASTPPFEDRANIQYF.

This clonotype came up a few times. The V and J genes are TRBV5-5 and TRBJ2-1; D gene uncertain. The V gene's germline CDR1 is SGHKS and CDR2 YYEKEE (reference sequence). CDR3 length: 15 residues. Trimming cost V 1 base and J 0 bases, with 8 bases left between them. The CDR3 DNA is TGTGCCAGCAGCTTGTACTGGAGCTCCTACAATGAGCAGTTCTTC. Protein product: CASSLYWSSYNEQFF. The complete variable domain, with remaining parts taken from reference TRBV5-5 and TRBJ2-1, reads DAGVTQSPTHLIKTRGQQVTLRCSPISGHKSVSWYQQVLGQGPQFIFQYYEKEERGRGNFPDRFSARQFPNYSSELNVNALLLGDSALYLCASSLYWSSYNEQFFGPGTRLTVL.

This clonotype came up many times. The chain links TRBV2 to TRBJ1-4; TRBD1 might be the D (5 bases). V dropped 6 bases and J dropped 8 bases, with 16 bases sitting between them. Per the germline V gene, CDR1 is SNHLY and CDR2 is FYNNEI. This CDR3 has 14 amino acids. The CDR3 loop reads CASSAVQGHEKLFF. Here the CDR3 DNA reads TGTGCCAGCAGCGCCGTGCAGGGTCACGAAAAACTGTTTTTT.

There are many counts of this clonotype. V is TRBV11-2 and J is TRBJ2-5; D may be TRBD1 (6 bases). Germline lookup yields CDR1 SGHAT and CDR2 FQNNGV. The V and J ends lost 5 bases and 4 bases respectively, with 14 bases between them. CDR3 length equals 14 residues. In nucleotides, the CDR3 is TGTGCCAGCAGCGGGACATCTTACCGAGAGACCCAGTACTTC. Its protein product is CASSGTSYRETQYF. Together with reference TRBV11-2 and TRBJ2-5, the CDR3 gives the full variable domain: EAGVAQSPRYKIIEKRQSVAFWCNPISGHATLYWYQQILGQGPKLLIQFQNNGVVDDSQLPKDRFSAERLKGVDSTLKIQPAKLEDSAVYLCASSGTSYRETQYFGPGTRLLVL.

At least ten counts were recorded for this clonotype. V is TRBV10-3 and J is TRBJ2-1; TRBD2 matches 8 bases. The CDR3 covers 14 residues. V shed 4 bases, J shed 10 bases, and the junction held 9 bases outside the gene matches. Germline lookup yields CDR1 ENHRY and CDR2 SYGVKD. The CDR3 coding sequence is TGTGCCATCAGTGGGACTAGCTCCCCGGAGGAGCAGTTCTTC. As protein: CAISGTSSPEEQFF.

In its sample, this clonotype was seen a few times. The CDR3 region has the DNA TGCAGCGTTGTAGGTGGCAGGGGGCCCTACTCCTACAATGAGCAGTTCTTC. Protein sequence: CSVVGGRGPYSYNEQFF. V usage is TRBV29-1 and J usage is TRBJ2-1; 8 bases agree with TRBD1. CDR3 length: 17 amino acids. From germline, CDR1 is SQVTM and CDR2 ANQGSEA. The V gene end was trimmed by 4 bases and the J gene end by 0 bases; junction bases not matched to a gene: 11.

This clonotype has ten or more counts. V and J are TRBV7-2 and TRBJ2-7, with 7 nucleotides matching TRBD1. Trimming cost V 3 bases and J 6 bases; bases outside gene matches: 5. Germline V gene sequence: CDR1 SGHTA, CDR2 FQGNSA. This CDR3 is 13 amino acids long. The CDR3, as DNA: TGTGCCAGCAGCTTGCCCTCAGGGGGCGAGCAGTACTTC. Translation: CASSLPSGGEQYF.

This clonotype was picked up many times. The CDR3 spells CASSNGPSSTDTQYF. CDR3 DNA: TGTGCCAGCAGCAACGGACCTTCCAGCACAGATACGCAGTATTTT. The chain recombines TRBV28 with TRBJ2-3; D is uncertain. Germline-derived CDR1 and CDR2 are MDHEN and SYDVKM. The CDR3 loop spans 15 amino acids. V lost 6 bases and J 0 bases, leaving 13 bases between the germline ends.

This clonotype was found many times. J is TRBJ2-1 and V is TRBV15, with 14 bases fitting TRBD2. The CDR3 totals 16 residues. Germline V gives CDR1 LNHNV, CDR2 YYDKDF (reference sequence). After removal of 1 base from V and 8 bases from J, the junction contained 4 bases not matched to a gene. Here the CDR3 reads CATSRGGTSGRDEQFF. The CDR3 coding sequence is TGTGCCACCAGCAGAGGTGGGACTAGCGGGAGAGATGAGCAGTTCTTC.

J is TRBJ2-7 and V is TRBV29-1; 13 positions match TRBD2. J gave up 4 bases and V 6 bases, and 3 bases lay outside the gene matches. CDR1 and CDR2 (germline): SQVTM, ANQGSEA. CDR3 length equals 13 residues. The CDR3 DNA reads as TGCAGCGTCCGGACTAGCGGGAGTTACGAGCAGTACTTC. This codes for CSVRTSGSYEQYF.

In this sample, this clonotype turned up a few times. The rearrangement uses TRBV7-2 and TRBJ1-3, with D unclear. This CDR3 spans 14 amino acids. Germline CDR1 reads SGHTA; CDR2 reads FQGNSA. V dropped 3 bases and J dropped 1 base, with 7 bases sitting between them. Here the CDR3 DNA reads TGTGCCAGCAGCTTCCCGGGATCTGGAAACACCATATATTTT. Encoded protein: CASSFPGSGNTIYF.

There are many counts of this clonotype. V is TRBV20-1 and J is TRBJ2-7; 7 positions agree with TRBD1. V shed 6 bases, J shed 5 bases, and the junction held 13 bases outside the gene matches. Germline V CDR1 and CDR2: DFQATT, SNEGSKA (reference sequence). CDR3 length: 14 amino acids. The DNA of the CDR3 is TGCAGTGCCACCGGGCAAGGGGGCTTCAACGAGCAGTACTTC. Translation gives CSATGQGGFNEQYF.

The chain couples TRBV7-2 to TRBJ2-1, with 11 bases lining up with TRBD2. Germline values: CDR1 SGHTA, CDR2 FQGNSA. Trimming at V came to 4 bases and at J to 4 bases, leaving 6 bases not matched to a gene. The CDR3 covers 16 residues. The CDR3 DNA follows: TGTGCCAGCAGCTCGGGACTAGCGGTGATTTACAATGAGCAGTTCTTC. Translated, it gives CASSSGLAVIYNEQFF.

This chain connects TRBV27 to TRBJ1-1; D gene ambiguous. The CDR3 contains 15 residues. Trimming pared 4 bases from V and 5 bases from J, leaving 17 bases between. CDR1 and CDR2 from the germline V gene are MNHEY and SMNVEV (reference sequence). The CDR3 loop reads CASSSSGMASTEAFF. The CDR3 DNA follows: TGTGCCAGCAGTTCAAGCGGAATGGCGAGTACTGAAGCTTTCTTT.

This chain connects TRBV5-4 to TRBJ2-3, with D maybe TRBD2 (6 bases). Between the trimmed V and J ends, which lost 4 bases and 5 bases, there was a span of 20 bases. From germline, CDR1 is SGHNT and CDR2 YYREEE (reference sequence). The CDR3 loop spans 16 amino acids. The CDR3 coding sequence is TGTGCCAGCAGCCGAACGACGTCGGGGGTTATAGATACGCAGTATTTT. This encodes CASSRTTSGVIDTQYF.